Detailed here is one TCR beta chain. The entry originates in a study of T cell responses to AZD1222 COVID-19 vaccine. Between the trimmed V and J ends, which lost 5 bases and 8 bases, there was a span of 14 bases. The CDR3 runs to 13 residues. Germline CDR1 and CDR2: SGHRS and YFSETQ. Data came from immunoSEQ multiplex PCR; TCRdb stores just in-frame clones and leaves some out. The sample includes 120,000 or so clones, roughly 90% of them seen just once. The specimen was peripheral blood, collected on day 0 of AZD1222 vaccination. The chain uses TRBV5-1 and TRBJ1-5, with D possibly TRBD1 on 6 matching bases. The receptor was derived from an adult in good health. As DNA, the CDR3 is TGCGCCAGCAGTTTAGGGGGTGGAGAGCCCCAGCATTTT. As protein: CASSLGGGEPQHF.